These T cell receptor beta chains were read from a single sample in a study of cytomegalovirus exposure and HLA in healthy donors. Assay used: immunoSEQ multiplex PCR; TCRdb lists only in-frame clones, some missing. Found here are fewer than 120,000 clones, 76% of them singletons; the top ten hold about an eighth. The sample taken for sequencing was PBMCs. All receptors derive from a man between 25 and 39 years old in good health and CMV-seropositive. CDR3s include the opening cysteine and the closing phenylalanine or tryptophan. The order of the fields is V gene, clone size, D gene, J gene, CDR3 DNA, CDR3 protein. D genes are given only for firm matches. Size is stated for part of the rows, as once, few or many counts, or as a class when the clone is expanded.

>TRBV9|few|TRBD1|TRBJ2-2
TGTGCCAGCAGCGTTTCAGGGGGCGTTGTTGGCGGGGAGCTGTTTTTT
CASSVSGGVVGGELFF
>TRBV11-2|-|-|TRBJ1-2
TGTGCCAGCAGCTTAGGTCGGAGGGCGCCGTATGGCTACACCTTC
CASSLGRRAPYGYTF
>TRBV7-8|-|-|TRBJ2-7
TGTGCCAGCAGCTTAACCCAGGACAGCTCCTACGAGCAGTACTTC
CASSLTQDSSYEQYF
>TRBV7-8|few|TRBD2|TRBJ2-7
TGTGCCAGCAGCATAGGGACTAGCGGGGTCCACTACGAGCAGTACTTC
CASSIGTSGVHYEQYF
>TRBV14|-|-|TRBJ1-2
TGTGCCAGCAGCCAAGAGGGCGTCTATGGCTACACCTTC
CASSQEGVYGYTF
>TRBV4-3|-|-|TRBJ1-4
TGCGCCAGCAGCCAAGTGGTCGCTCAGGCGGGGGGGGAAAAACTGTTTTTT
CASSQVVAQAGGEKLFF
>TRBV28|once|TRBD1|TRBJ1-2
TGTGCCAGCGGAAGACAGGGGGAGCTTCCTAACTATGGCTACACCTTC
CASGRQGELPNYGYTF
>TRBV28|-|-|TRBJ1-3
TGTGCCAGCAGTTTCCACCTAACTGGAAACACCATATATTTT
CASSFHLTGNTIYF
>TRBV30|-|-|TRBJ1-6
TGTGCCTGGCAAACAGGGCCCAATTCACCCCTCCACTTT
CAWQTGPNSPLHF
>TRBV30|few|TRBD2|TRBJ2-2
TGTGCCATACGGGGGGGGTTTTACACCGGGGAGCTGTTTTTT
CAIRGGFYTGELFF
>TRBV7-9|-|-|TRBJ2-7
TGTGCCAGCAGCTCGAAGGAGGGACGCTCCCTCCACGAGCAGTACTTC
CASSSKEGRSLHEQYF
>TRBV10-3|-|TRBD2|TRBJ2-1
TGTGCCATCAGAGAGACTAGCGGGGGGGTCAATGAGCAGTTCTTC
CAIRETSGGVNEQFF
>TRBV28|-|-|TRBJ2-4
TGTGCCAGCTCCCCGATTCCCCACAGGTCCGGAGCCAAAAACATTCAGTACTTC
CASSPIPHRSGAKNIQYF
>TRBV6-1|-|TRBD2|TRBJ2-7
TGTGCCAGCAGTGAACTAGCGGGGGGGTCCTACGAGCAGTACTTC
CASSELAGGSYEQYF